The sequence of this T cell receptor beta chain was determined in a study of shared clonotypes between healthy human individuals (dated by TCRdb to between 2020 and 2021). About the study as a whole: A couple of women and a few men aged 18 to 49 years were included in the cohort. For each donor, CD4 naive and CD4 memory were each given three plates, CD8 naive was given two plates, and CD8 memory was given one plate. The study deeply sequenced blood TCR repertoires of several healthy adults to estimate repertoire size and the extent of clonotype sharing between individuals. Libraries were prepared and TCR repertoires were sequenced by different laboratories using diverse techniques, in order to increase sequencing depth and limit assay-specific biases. Leukapheresis yielded between about 0.94 and 8.9 billion PBMCs per donor.

Using the deep immunoSEQ assay, multiplex PCR amplified TCR CDR3 regions from genomic DNA. Extracted genomic DNA from each cell subset was spread evenly across all wells of several immunoSEQ 96-well plates, with each plate serving as a replicate. For sorted subsets, approximately 200 ng of genomic DNA, equivalent to 25,000 to 35,000 T cell genomes, went into each replicate PCR. The purified libraries were quantified using a Qubit 3.0 fluorometer, sized with a Bioanalyzer 2100, and then quantified again using the KAPA Library Quantification kit. Every immunoSEQ 96-well plate was sequenced on a separate single-read 150-cycle Illumina NextSeq 550 flow cell. On the authors' methods: Because only junctional sequences without quality scores were contained in the immunoSEQ output, filtering matching that applied to full-length reads could not be performed. Sequences were annotated with PyIR, a Python wrapper for IgBLAST v1.9, using IMGT germline references to assign V/J genes and CDR3. Any read was removed if the V/J assignment was weak (E-value above 1e-6), the CDR3 was missing, or the read contained stop codons, out-of-frame junctions, or ambiguous translated residues. A V3J clonotype was defined by an identical inferred V gene, J gene, and CDR3 amino acid sequence. Percentage overlap between repertoires was calculated by dividing the number of shared unique clonotypes by the size of the smaller repertoire. Repertoire richness was assessed with RTK rarefaction, the Chao1 estimator, and Recon v2.1 estimates of unobserved clonotypes. Generation probabilities for all TCRbeta clonotypes obtained by the gDNA method from a handful of donors were computed using OLGA. This immuneACCESS table, as held by TCRdb, lists in-frame sequences with V and J called but not all clones. Of the missing ones, under half trace to an unresolved V gene in checked studies; the others have no known cause. V and J calls and clone size are as listed in that table; D and trimming were resolved from the DNA. Recorded for this sample are about 960,000 clones; around 80% of them occurred a single time. Nearly 1.5% of the sample is in the top ten clones.

After removal of 5 bases from V and 3 bases from J, the junction retains 8 bases not matched to a gene. The CDR3 contains 15 residues, cysteine and phenylalanine counted. Only CDR3 DNA remains: 45 bases, in frame from the first base. From a lookup of the germline V gene, CDR1 and CDR2 are MDHEN and SYDVKM. The research as a whole found: Naive subsets generally had larger estimated clonotype richness than memory subsets did. Compared with non-shared clonotypes, the clonotypes found in all four sorted-subset donors had higher generation probabilities. Pairwise subsampling led to the expectation that sequencing depth would affect the degree of clonotype sharing among donors. Because the study included only a small number of donors, the genetic and exposure-history diversity represented was limited. Sampling was limited to blood, and TCR repertoires in tissue likely differ from TCR repertoires in blood. Incomplete sequencing was indicated by rarefaction of sorted-subset datasets, despite the large sequencing depth. Around 5.4% of naive CD4, 3.5% of naive CD8, roughly 2.5% of memory CD4, and 0.35% to 0.5% of memory CD8 clonotypes were shared across a few donors.

Donors were healthy HIV-negative adults with no recently reported acute infections or vaccinations. All donors were Caucasian adults living in Nashville, Tennessee, USA. Magnetic negative selection was used to enrich CD4+ T cells, after which naive cells were positively selected on CD45RA and the negative fraction became the memory subset. Blood was collected by leukapheresis, and PBMCs were isolated by Ficoll-Histopaque density gradient centrifugation and then cryopreserved in liquid nitrogen vapor phase. Analytical flow cytometry was used to check the purity and quantity of every magnetically sorted T cell population. Genomic DNA was isolated from each sorted fraction and quantified by UV absorbance on a Nanodrop 2000c. With respect to this clone: The antigen this receptor binds is unknown. Base qualities are not at hand, and no much larger clone is one base apart.

The sequence derives from a man aged 18 to 29 in good health. Input material: memory CD4+ T cells sorted from blood. Sample cell subset or site, as interpreted from the label and publication: CD45RA-negative fraction. The sequence joins TRBV28 to TRBJ2-3; 7 bases in the middle match TRBD2. The nucleotides read TGTGCCAGCAGTGTTCTCTTGGGGGGGACAGATACGCAGTATTTT. It is translated as CASSVLLGGTDTQYF.